This entry concerns a single TCR beta chain. Repertoires were generated with immunoSEQ multiplex PCR, while TCRdb's copy carries only in-frame clones and drops some. The data show over 15,000 clones, approximately 92% seen once. The sample belongs to a study of T cell repertoires in ileal Crohn's disease. Time point here: inflamed ileum from the surgical specimen. This TCR was sampled from an adult with Crohn's disease. Sequenced: ileal tissue.

The CDR3, as DNA: TGTGCCAGCAGCTCGGGACAGGGTAGCACAGATACGCAGTATTTT. It specifies CASSSGQGSTDTQYF. The J gene is TRBJ2-3, the V gene TRBV7-8, with 9 bases that match TRBD1. V was clipped by 4 bases and J by 0 bases; unmatched bases: 2. Germline-derived CDR1 and CDR2 are SGHVS and FQNEAQ. This CDR3 has 15 residues.